Listed below are T cell receptor beta chains from one sample, sequenced in a study of metastatic and nonmetastatic thyroid tumors. Via MiXCR, TCRdb re-called the PCR reads. The data contain some 22,000 clones, around a fifth of them seen just once; the ten biggest clones take up approximately 12%. Sequencing input: blood. All receptors derive from a male donor with papillary thyroid cancer or a benign thyroid nodule (not recorded which). Some clones in this sample may be carry-over from other donors' samples. Each CDR3 is given with its conserved first and last residue. D genes are given only for firm matches. Clone size is not always given. Where it is, it says once, few, many or a class for expanded clones.

abundance: NA; d_gene: TRBD2; j_gene: TRBJ2-1; v_gene: TRBV6-1; CDR3aa: CASSQISGHSYNEQFF; CDR3nt: TGTGCCAGCAGTCAAATTAGCGGGCACTCCTACAATGAGCAGTTCTTC
abundance: many; d_gene: TRBD1; j_gene: TRBJ1-4; v_gene: TRBV6-2/TRBV6-3; CDR3aa: CASSYSLGQGASLQKLFF; CDR3nt: TGTGCCAGCAGTTACTCTTTGGGACAGGGGGCATCATTACAAAAACTGTTTTTT
abundance: NA; d_gene: TRBD1; j_gene: TRBJ2-1; v_gene: TRBV6-1; CDR3aa: CASSDVQGNSYNEQFF; CDR3nt: TGTGCCAGCAGTGACGTACAGGGGAATTCCTACAATGAGCAGTTCTTC
abundance: NA; d_gene: NA; j_gene: TRBJ2-7; v_gene: TRBV15; CDR3aa: CATSHGTRGYEQYF; CDR3nt: TGTGCCACCAGTCACGGAACCAGGGGCTACGAGCAGTACTTC
abundance: medium-sized; d_gene: NA; j_gene: TRBJ1-1; v_gene: TRBV12-3/TRBV12-4; CDR3aa: CASSRGNTEAFF; CDR3nt: TGTGCCAGCAGCCGGGGGAACACTGAAGCTTTCTTT
abundance: NA; d_gene: TRBD2; j_gene: TRBJ2-1; v_gene: TRBV19; CDR3aa: CASGSVAGGLYNEQFF; CDR3nt: TGTGCCAGTGGGAGCGTAGCGGGAGGCCTCTACAATGAGCAGTTCTTC
abundance: medium-sized; d_gene: NA; j_gene: TRBJ2-1; v_gene: TRBV27; CDR3aa: CASSLGGVQFF; CDR3nt: TGTGCCAGCAGTTTGGGGGGCGTGCAGTTCTTC
abundance: NA; d_gene: NA; j_gene: TRBJ2-2; v_gene: TRBV5-5; CDR3aa: CASSWTSNTGYLFF; CDR3nt: TGTGCCAGCAGCTGGACGAGTAACACCGGGTATCTGTTTTTT
abundance: few; d_gene: TRBD1; j_gene: TRBJ2-7; v_gene: TRBV19; CDR3aa: CAITGQVGSYEHYF; CDR3nt: TGTGCCATCACCGGACAGGTGGGCTCCTACGAGCATTACTTC
abundance: few; d_gene: NA; j_gene: TRBJ2-3; v_gene: TRBV7-3; CDR3aa: CASRKMGDTDTQYF; CDR3nt: TGTGCCAGCAGAAAAATGGGGGACACAGATACGCAGTATTTT
abundance: many; d_gene: NA; j_gene: TRBJ2-5; v_gene: TRBV5-1; CDR3aa: CASSLSHGETQYF; CDR3nt: TGCGCCAGCAGCTTAAGTCACGGGGAGACCCAGTACTTC
abundance: NA; d_gene: TRBD2; j_gene: TRBJ2-1; v_gene: TRBV30; CDR3aa: CAWSEGTSHTEQFF; CDR3nt: TGTGCCTGGAGTGAAGGGACTAGCCACACGGAGCAGTTCTTC
abundance: many; d_gene: NA; j_gene: TRBJ1-1; v_gene: TRBV4-2; CDR3aa: CASSQADYYAEAFF; CDR3nt: TGTGCCAGCAGCCAAGCGGACTACTATGCTGAAGCTTTCTTT
abundance: few; d_gene: NA; j_gene: TRBJ2-3; v_gene: TRBV6-2/TRBV6-3; CDR3aa: CASSYSQHTDTQYF; CDR3nt: TGTGCCAGCAGTTACTCCCAGCACACAGATACGCAGTATTTT
abundance: many; d_gene: NA; j_gene: TRBJ2-1; v_gene: TRBV5-6; CDR3aa: CASSFITNEQFF; CDR3nt: TGTGCCAGCAGCTTTATAACTAATGAGCAGTTCTTC
abundance: NA; d_gene: TRBD1; j_gene: TRBJ2-7; v_gene: TRBV15; CDR3aa: CATSTDRGPAYEQYF; CDR3nt: TGTGCCACCAGCACCGACAGGGGGCCGGCCTACGAGCAGTACTTC
abundance: many; d_gene: NA; j_gene: TRBJ1-5; v_gene: TRBV19; CDR3aa: CATWSTRWGQPQHF; CDR3nt: TGTGCCACCTGGTCCACCCGGTGGGGGCAGCCCCAGCATTTT
abundance: medium-sized; d_gene: TRBD2; j_gene: TRBJ2-3; v_gene: TRBV30; CDR3aa: CAWAVAGGPRTDTQYF; CDR3nt: TGTGCCTGGGCGGTGGCGGGAGGGCCCCGCACAGATACGCAGTATTTT
abundance: many; d_gene: NA; j_gene: TRBJ1-5; v_gene: TRBV6-1; CDR3aa: CASSFDQPQHF; CDR3nt: TGTGCCAGCAGTTTCGATCAGCCCCAGCATTTT
abundance: NA; d_gene: NA; j_gene: TRBJ2-5; v_gene: TRBV6-2/TRBV6-3; CDR3aa: CASSTGTGGETQYF; CDR3nt: TGTGCCAGCAGTACCGGGACGGGTGGAGAGACCCAGTACTTC
abundance: many; d_gene: NA; j_gene: TRBJ2-1; v_gene: TRBV20-1; CDR3aa: CSARDLRAGSIEGEQFF; CDR3nt: TGCAGTGCTAGAGATCTCAGAGCGGGCTCTATTGAGGGTGAGCAGTTCTTC
abundance: few; d_gene: TRBD1; j_gene: TRBJ1-5; v_gene: TRBV19; CDR3aa: CASRDRGLGQPQNF; CDR3nt: TGTGCCAGTAGAGACAGGGGGCTAGGCCAGCCCCAGAATTTT
abundance: many; d_gene: TRBD2; j_gene: TRBJ2-3; v_gene: TRBV12-5; CDR3aa: CASAKGLAGADTQYF; CDR3nt: TGTGCTAGTGCCAAAGGACTAGCGGGGGCAGATACGCAGTATTTT
abundance: NA; d_gene: NA; j_gene: TRBJ2-7; v_gene: TRBV7-9; CDR3aa: CASSRSSSHEQYF; CDR3nt: TGTGCCAGCAGCCGGTCTAGTTCCCACGAGCAGTACTTC
abundance: medium-sized; d_gene: TRBD2; j_gene: TRBJ2-2; v_gene: TRBV27; CDR3aa: CASSPLGTSGRKTGELFF; CDR3nt: TGTGCCAGCAGTCCCTTGGGGACTAGCGGGAGGAAAACCGGGGAGCTGTTTTTT
abundance: NA; d_gene: TRBD2; j_gene: TRBJ2-7; v_gene: TRBV19; CDR3aa: CASSLPGLGVYEQYF; CDR3nt: TGTGCCAGTAGTCTACCGGGACTAGGCGTCTACGAGCAGTACTTC
abundance: NA; d_gene: NA; j_gene: TRBJ1-3; v_gene: TRBV10-3; CDR3aa: CANLDTIYF; CDR3nt: TGTGCCAACCTTGACACCATATATTTT
abundance: NA; d_gene: NA; j_gene: TRBJ2-1; v_gene: TRBV7-3; CDR3aa: CASSRRAGPYNEQFF; CDR3nt: TGTGCCAGCAGCCGGAGGGCCGGGCCGTACAATGAGCAGTTCTTC
abundance: many; d_gene: NA; j_gene: TRBJ2-1; v_gene: TRBV3-1; CDR3aa: CASSLASEQFF; CDR3nt: TGTGCCAGCAGCCTAGCGAGTGAGCAGTTCTTC
abundance: NA; d_gene: TRBD1; j_gene: TRBJ2-1; v_gene: TRBV28; CDR3aa: CASSLPSETGGSYNEQFF; CDR3nt: TGTGCCAGCAGTTTACCAAGCGAGACAGGGGGCTCCTACAATGAGCAGTTCTTC
abundance: many; d_gene: NA; j_gene: TRBJ2-2; v_gene: TRBV5-1; CDR3aa: CASSVTSSTGELFF; CDR3nt: TGCGCCAGCAGCGTAACTAGCTCCACCGGGGAGCTGTTTTTT
abundance: few; d_gene: TRBD2; j_gene: TRBJ2-3; v_gene: TRBV6-1; CDR3aa: CASGWRTSTYTQYF; CDR3nt: TGTGCCAGCGGGTGGAGGACTAGCACATATACGCAGTATTTT
abundance: NA; d_gene: TRBD1; j_gene: TRBJ2-1; v_gene: TRBV9; CDR3aa: CASSAATSRDRGTYNEQFF; CDR3nt: TGTGCCAGCAGCGCCGCCACGTCCCGGGACAGAGGAACCTACAATGAGCAGTTCTTC
abundance: once; d_gene: TRBD1; j_gene: TRBJ2-1; v_gene: TRBV15; CDR3aa: CATSRALVTGTGSNEQFF; CDR3nt: TGTGCCACCAGCAGAGCCCTCGTCACCGGGACAGGGAGCAATGAGCAGTTCTTC
abundance: many; d_gene: NA; j_gene: TRBJ2-7; v_gene: TRBV7-3; CDR3aa: CASSLWWGLEQYF; CDR3nt: TGTGCCAGCAGCTTATGGTGGGGGCTCGAGCAGTACTTC
abundance: medium-sized; d_gene: TRBD1; j_gene: TRBJ1-2; v_gene: TRBV20-1; CDR3aa: CSAPEGQGIYGYTF; CDR3nt: TGCAGTGCCCCGGAGGGACAGGGGATTTATGGCTACACCTTC
abundance: NA; d_gene: NA; j_gene: TRBJ2-2; v_gene: TRBV11-2; CDR3aa: CASSRPRVTKMVFF; CDR3nt: TGTGCCAGCAGCCGCCCCAGGGTCACAAAGATGGTGTTTTTT
abundance: many; d_gene: TRBD1; j_gene: TRBJ2-7; v_gene: TRBV9; CDR3aa: CASSVDPDRGGEQYF; CDR3nt: TGTGCCAGCAGCGTAGACCCTGACAGGGGCGGGGAGCAGTACTTC
abundance: many; d_gene: TRBD2; j_gene: TRBJ2-5; v_gene: TRBV7-2; CDR3aa: CASSLRSGEGTQYF; CDR3nt: TGTGCCAGCAGTTTAAGATCCGGGGAGGGGACCCAGTACTTC
abundance: many; d_gene: TRBD1; j_gene: TRBJ2-1; v_gene: TRBV2; CDR3aa: CASRAQGAGDEQFF; CDR3nt: TGTGCCAGCAGAGCACAGGGGGCCGGGGATGAGCAGTTCTTC
abundance: NA; d_gene: NA; j_gene: TRBJ1-6; v_gene: TRBV9; CDR3aa: CASSVAEMWWGSPLYF; CDR3nt: TGTGCCAGCAGCGTAGCCGAGATGTGGTGGGGTTCACCCCTCTACTTT
abundance: NA; d_gene: NA; j_gene: TRBJ1-2; v_gene: TRBV6-1; CDR3aa: CASSPPGPGSGYTF; CDR3nt: TGTGCCAGCAGCCCTCCCGGGCCCGGTAGTGGCTACACCTTC
abundance: few; d_gene: TRBD2; j_gene: TRBJ2-2; v_gene: TRBV27; CDR3aa: CASSLRGTSGTNTGELFF; CDR3nt: TGTGCCAGCAGTCTGCGGGGGACTAGCGGTACGAACACCGGGGAGCTGTTTTTT
abundance: few; d_gene: NA; j_gene: TRBJ1-2; v_gene: TRBV6-2/TRBV6-3; CDR3aa: CASRRGKPLDYGYTF; CDR3nt: TGTGCCAGCAGACGAGGGAAACCCCTAGACTATGGGTACACCTTC
abundance: NA; d_gene: NA; j_gene: TRBJ1-2; v_gene: TRBV6-5; CDR3aa: CASSYEAWDGYTF; CDR3nt: TGTGCCAGCAGTTACGAGGCATGGGATGGCTACACCTTC
abundance: medium-sized; d_gene: TRBD2; j_gene: TRBJ2-1; v_gene: TRBV5-1; CDR3aa: CASSLGTSIRAVYNEQFF; CDR3nt: TGCGCCAGCAGCCTCGGGACTAGCATACGGGCGGTCTACAATGAGCAGTTCTTC
abundance: many; d_gene: TRBD2; j_gene: TRBJ2-3; v_gene: TRBV6-1; CDR3aa: CASWDSGTNTDTQYF; CDR3nt: TGTGCCAGCTGGGATAGCGGGACTAACACAGATACGCAGTATTTT
abundance: NA; d_gene: NA; j_gene: TRBJ2-3; v_gene: TRBV5-1; CDR3aa: CATAEETSTDTQYF; CDR3nt: TGCGCCACCGCTGAGGAGACAAGCACAGATACGCAGTATTTT
abundance: many; d_gene: NA; j_gene: TRBJ2-3; v_gene: TRBV6-5; CDR3aa: CASSYSIWGDTQYF; CDR3nt: TGTGCCAGCAGTTACTCGATTTGGGGGGATACGCAGTATTTT
abundance: many; d_gene: NA; j_gene: TRBJ1-1; v_gene: TRBV5-6; CDR3aa: CASSQRTENTEAFF; CDR3nt: TGTGCCAGCAGCCAAAGGACAGAGAACACTGAAGCTTTCTTT